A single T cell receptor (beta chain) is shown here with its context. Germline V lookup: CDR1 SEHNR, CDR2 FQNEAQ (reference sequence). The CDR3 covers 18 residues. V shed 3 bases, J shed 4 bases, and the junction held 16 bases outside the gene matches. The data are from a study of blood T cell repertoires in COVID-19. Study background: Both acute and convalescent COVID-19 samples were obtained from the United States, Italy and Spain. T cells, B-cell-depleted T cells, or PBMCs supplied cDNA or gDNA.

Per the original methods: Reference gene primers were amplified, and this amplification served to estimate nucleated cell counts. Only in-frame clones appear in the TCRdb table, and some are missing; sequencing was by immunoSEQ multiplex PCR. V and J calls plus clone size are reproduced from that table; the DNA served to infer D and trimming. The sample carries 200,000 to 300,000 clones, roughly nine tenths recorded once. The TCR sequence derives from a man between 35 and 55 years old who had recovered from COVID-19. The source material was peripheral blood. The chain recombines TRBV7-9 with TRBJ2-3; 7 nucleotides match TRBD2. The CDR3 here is CASSFDSRTRGYPDTQYF. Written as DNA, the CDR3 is TGTGCCAGCAGCTTCGATTCGCGGACTAGGGGTTATCCAGATACGCAGTATTTT.